A selection of T cell receptor beta chains follows, all from one sample in a study of T-cell reconstitution after alpha-beta-depleted transplantation in children. TCRdb reprocessed the PCR reads with MiXCR, giving one entry per CDR3 protein. The data show around 500,000 distinct CDR3 sequences, with roughly 23% seen just once and roughly 14% held by the top ten. Sequencing used PBMCs, mostly from graft donor cells, obtained 360 days after TCRalphabeta/CD19-depleted stem cell transplant. The origin of the receptors is a boy less than two years old who had a stem cell transplant for acute myeloid leukemia, so the T cells may come from the graft donor. Each CDR3 is given with its conserved first and last residue. A D gene is named only where the DNA matches it firmly. Size is omitted from some rows. Given values are once, few, many or a class for expanded clones.

TRBD2,TRBV20-1,once,TRBJ2-5,TGCAGTGCTATAGCTCTAGCGGGGGGCCAAGAGACCCAGTACTTC,CSAIALAGGQETQYF
TRBD1,TRBV7-9,NA,TRBJ1-1,TGTGCCAGCAGCTCGTACCGGGACAGTGAAGCTTTCTTT,CASSSYRDSEAFF
TRBD2,TRBV12-3/TRBV12-4,many,TRBJ2-7,TGTGCCAGCAGCCCAGACTCGACGGGGGGGTACGAGCAGTACTTC,CASSPDSTGGYEQYF
NA,TRBV20-1,NA,TRBJ2-5,TGCAGTGCCTCAATAGAGACCCAGTACTTC,CSASIETQYF
NA,TRBV7-9,few,TRBJ2-5,TGTGCCAGCAGCTTAGATTTCGGCCTAAAGGGAGAGACCCAGTACTTC,CASSLDFGLKGETQYF
NA,TRBV20-1,NA,TRBJ2-3,TGCAGTGCTAGGATCCGGGGACTCACAGATACGCAGTATTTT,CSARIRGLTDTQYF
NA,TRBV20-1,NA,TRBJ2-3,TGCAGTGCTAGGGGTCGTGGGGATTCGGGTACGCAGTATTTT,CSARGRGDSGTQYF
NA,TRBV6-1,NA,TRBJ2-2,TGTGCCAGCGCCAGGGACCCGAACACCGGGGAGCTGTTTTTT,CASARDPNTGELFF
NA,TRBV4-1,many,TRBJ1-5,TGCGCCAGCAGCCAAGATGGGACCGACCAATATCGCCAGCCCCAGCATTTT,CASSQDGTDQYRQPQHF
NA,TRBV6-5,few,TRBJ1-6,TGTGCCAGCAGTTACTCGGAGCGCGGCGGGGCCCTCCACTTT,CASSYSERGGALHF
TRBD1,TRBV7-2,NA,TRBJ1-1,TGTGCCAGCGGTGACACTTTCAGGGGGCTGAACACTGAAGCTTTCTTT,CASGDTFRGLNTEAFF